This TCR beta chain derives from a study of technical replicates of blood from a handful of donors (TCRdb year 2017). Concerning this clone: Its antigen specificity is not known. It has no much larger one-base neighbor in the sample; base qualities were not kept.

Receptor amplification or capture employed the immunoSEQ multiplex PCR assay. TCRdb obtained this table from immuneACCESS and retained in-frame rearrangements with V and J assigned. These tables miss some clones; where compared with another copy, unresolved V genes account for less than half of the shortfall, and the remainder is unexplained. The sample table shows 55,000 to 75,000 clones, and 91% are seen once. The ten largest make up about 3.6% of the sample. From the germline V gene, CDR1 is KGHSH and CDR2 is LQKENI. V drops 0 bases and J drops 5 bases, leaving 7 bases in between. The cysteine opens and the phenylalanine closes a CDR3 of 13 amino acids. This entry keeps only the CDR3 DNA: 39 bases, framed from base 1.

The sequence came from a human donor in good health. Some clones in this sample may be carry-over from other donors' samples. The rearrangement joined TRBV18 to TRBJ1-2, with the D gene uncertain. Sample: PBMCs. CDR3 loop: CASSPPVRYGYTF. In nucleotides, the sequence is TGTGCCAGCTCACCACCCGTGCGGTATGGCTACACCTTC.